This T cell receptor beta chain was identified during a study of shared clonotypes between healthy human individuals. It was into CD45RA+ naive and CD45RA-negative memory subsets that the CD4+ cells were split. In the original workflow: Sequence data from immunoSEQ were junction-only and lacked quality scores; consequently, filtering differed. Libraries were prepared by immunoSEQ multiplex PCR; TCRdb keeps only in-frame clonotypes and omits some of them. V and J calls plus clone size are reproduced from that table; the DNA served to infer D and trimming. The table includes 2 million to 2.5 million clones, 93% detected once. V dropped 4 bases and J dropped 0; count of bases not matched to a gene: 7. Germline CDR1 reads MDHEN; CDR2 reads SYDVKM. This CDR3 is 17 amino acids long.

The chain joins TRBV28 to TRBJ2-7; TRBD2 agrees at 12 bases. This clonotype was sampled from a young man in good health. Some clones in this sample may be carry-over from other donors' samples. Sequencing was done on a sample of naive CD4+ T cells from PBMCs. The subset here: CD45RA+ positively selected. The chain's CDR3 is CASSSGGLAGLSYEQYF. CDR3 sequence (DNA): TGTGCCAGCAGTTCGGGCGGACTAGCGGGGCTCTCCTACGAGCAGTACTTC.